The 2 T cell receptor beta chains below all came from one sample that was sequenced in a study of response to subunit inactivated influenza vaccine. TCRdb re-analysed the RT-PCR reads in MiXCR, keeping a single row per CDR3 protein. In the table there are 710,000 or so distinct CDR3 sequences, 15% to 19% of which are singletons. The specimen comprised PBMCs from blood, sampled 12 days after vaccination. The source of these receptors is a man aged 45-60 years who received an inactivated influenza vaccine.

This clonotype came up a few times. V and J are TRBV4-2 and TRBJ2-3, with TRBD2 as a possible D gene (5 bases). The length of the CDR3 is 16 residues. Looked up from germline, CDR1 is LGHNA and CDR2 is YNFKEQ. V was clipped by 0 bases and J by 7 bases, with 17 bases between them. Written as DNA, the CDR3 is TGTGCCAGCAGCCAAGACCCGGGATTAGTCATACATACGCAGTATTTT. Its protein product is CASSQDPGLVIHTQYF.

The chain links TRBV5-5 to TRBJ2-5; D gene unclear. From germline, CDR1 is SGHKS and CDR2 YYEKEE (reference sequence). With 6 bases removed from V and 5 bases from J, the gap between germline ends came to 8 bases. The CDR3 is made up of 11 amino acids. The CDR3 DNA reads TGTGCCAGCACGGGTGCCGAGACCCAGTACTTC. Translation gives CASTGAETQYF.